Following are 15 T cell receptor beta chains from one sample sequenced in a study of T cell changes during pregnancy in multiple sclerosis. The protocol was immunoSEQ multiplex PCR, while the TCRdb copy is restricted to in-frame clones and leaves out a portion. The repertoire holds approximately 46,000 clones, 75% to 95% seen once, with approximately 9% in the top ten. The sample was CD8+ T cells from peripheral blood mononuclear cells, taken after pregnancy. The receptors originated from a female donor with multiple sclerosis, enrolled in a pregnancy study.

The CDR3 sequence is CASSEALLAGVGDTQYF. The CDR3 region has the DNA TGTGCCAGCAGTGAAGCGCTTCTAGCGGGGGTCGGAGATACGCAGTATTTT. The gene calls are TRBV2 and TRBJ2-3, with 10 nucleotides matching TRBD2. V trimming: 0 bases; J trimming: 5 bases; junction bases outside the gene matches: 8. Germline V lookup: CDR1 SNHLY, CDR2 FYNNEI. The CDR3 has 17 amino acids. Filled out from reference TRBV2 and TRBJ2-3, the complete variable domain reads EPEVTQTPSHQVTQMGQEVILRCVPISNHLYFYWYRQILGQKVEFLVSFYNNEISEKSEIFDDQFSVERPDGSNFTLKIRSTKLEDSAMYFCASSEALLAGVGDTQYFGPGTRLTVL.

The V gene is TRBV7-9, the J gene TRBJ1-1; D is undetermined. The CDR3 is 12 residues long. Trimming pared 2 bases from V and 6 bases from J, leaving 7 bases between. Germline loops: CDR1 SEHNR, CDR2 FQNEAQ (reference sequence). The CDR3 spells CASSLTVAEAFF. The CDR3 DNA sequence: TGTGCCAGCAGCTTAACAGTAGCTGAAGCTTTCTTT.

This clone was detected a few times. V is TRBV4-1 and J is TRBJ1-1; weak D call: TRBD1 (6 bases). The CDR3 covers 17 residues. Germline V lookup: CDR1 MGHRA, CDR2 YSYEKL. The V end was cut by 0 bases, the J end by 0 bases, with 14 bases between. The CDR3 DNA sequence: TGCGCCAGCAGCCAAGATCGGCGTAGGGGGATGAACACTGAAGCTTTCTTT. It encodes CASSQDRRRGMNTEAFF.

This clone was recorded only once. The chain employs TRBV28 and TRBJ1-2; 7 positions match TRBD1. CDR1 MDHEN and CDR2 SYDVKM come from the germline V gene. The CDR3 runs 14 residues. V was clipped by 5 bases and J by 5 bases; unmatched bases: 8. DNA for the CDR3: TGTGCCAGCAGTAAACGACAGGGTCGGTATGGCTACACCTTC. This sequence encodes CASSKRQGRYGYTF.

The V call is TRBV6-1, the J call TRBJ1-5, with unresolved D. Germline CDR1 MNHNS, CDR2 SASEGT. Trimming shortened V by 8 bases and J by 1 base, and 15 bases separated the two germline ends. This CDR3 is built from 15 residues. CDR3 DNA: TGTGCCAGCCTTTTATATCGGGGAAGCAATCAGCCCCAGCATTTT. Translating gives CASLLYRGSNQPQHF.

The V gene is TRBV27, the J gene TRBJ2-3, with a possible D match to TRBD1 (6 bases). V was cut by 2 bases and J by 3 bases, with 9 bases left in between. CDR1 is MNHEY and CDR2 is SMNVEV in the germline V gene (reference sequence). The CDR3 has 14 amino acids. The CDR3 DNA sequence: TGTGCCAGCAGTTTAGGGGGCGAAACAGATACGCAGTATTTT. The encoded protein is CASSLGGETDTQYF.

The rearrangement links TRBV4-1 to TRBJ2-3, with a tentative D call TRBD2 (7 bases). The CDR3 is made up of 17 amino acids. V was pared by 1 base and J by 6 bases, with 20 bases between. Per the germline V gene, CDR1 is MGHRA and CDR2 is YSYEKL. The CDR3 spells CASSQVFDFGGADTQYF. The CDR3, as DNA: TGCGCCAGCAGCCAAGTCTTCGATTTTGGGGGGGCGGATACGCAGTATTTT.

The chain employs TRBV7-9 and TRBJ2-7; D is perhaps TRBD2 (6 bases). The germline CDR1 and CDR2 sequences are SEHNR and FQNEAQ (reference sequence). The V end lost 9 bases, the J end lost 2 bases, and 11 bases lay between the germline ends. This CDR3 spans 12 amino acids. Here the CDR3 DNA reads TGTGCCAGTAGGGACTCGACCTACGAGCAGTACTTC. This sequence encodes CASRDSTYEQYF.

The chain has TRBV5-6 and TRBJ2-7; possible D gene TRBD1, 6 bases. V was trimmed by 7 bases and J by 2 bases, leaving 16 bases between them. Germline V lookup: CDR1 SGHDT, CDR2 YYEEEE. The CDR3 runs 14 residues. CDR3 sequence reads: CASHRTDNTYEQYF. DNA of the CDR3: TGTGCCAGCCACCGGACAGACAACACCTACGAGCAGTACTTC.

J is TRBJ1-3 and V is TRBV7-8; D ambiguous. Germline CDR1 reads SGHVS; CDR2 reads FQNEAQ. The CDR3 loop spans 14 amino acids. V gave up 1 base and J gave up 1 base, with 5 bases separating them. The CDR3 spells CASSLGLSGNTIYF. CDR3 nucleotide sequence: TGTGCCAGCAGCTTAGGGCTTTCTGGAAACACCATATATTTT.

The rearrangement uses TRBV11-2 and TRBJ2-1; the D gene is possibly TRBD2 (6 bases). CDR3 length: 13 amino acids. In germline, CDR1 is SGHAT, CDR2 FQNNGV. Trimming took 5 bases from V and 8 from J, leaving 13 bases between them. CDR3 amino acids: CASSRGVGHEQFF. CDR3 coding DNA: TGTGCCAGCAGCCGCGGGGTGGGGCATGAGCAGTTCTTC.

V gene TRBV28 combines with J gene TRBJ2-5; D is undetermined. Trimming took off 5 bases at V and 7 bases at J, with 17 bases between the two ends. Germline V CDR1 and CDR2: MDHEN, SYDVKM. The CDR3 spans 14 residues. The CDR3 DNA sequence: TGTGCCAGCAGTCTCTCTAGGCCTCGAGGGACCCAGTACTTC. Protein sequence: CASSLSRPRGTQYF.

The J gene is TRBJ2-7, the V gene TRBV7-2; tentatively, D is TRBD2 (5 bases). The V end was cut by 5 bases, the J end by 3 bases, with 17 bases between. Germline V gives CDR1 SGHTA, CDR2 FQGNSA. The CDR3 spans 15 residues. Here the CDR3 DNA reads TGTGCCAGCAGCCCGGAGGCTTACATAAACTACGAGCAGTACTTC. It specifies CASSPEAYINYEQYF.

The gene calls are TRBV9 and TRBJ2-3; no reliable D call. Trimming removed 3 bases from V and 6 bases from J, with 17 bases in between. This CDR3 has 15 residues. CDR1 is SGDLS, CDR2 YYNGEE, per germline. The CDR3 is CASSAGMTPWDTQYF. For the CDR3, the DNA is TGTGCCAGCAGCGCAGGAATGACCCCTTGGGATACGCAGTATTTT.

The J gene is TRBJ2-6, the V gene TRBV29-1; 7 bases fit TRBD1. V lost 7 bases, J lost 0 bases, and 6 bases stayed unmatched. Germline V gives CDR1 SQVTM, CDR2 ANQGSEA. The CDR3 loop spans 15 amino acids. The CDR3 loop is CSARDSHSGANVLTF. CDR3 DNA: TGCAGCGCTCGGGACAGCCACTCTGGGGCCAACGTCCTGACTTTC.